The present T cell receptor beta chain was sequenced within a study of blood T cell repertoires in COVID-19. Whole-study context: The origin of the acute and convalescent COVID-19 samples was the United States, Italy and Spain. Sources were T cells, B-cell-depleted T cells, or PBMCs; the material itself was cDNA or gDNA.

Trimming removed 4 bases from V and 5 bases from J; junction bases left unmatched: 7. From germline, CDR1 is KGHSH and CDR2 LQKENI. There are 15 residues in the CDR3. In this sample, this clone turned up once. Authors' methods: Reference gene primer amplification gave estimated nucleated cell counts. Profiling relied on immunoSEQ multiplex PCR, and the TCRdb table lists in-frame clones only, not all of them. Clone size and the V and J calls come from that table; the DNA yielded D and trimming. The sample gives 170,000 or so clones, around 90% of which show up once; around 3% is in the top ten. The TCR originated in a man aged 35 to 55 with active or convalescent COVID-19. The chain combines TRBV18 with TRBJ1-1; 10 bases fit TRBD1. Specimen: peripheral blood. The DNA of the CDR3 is TGTGCCAGCTCACTCTCTGGGACAGGGGTGACTGAAGCTTTCTTT. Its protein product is CASSLSGTGVTEAFF.